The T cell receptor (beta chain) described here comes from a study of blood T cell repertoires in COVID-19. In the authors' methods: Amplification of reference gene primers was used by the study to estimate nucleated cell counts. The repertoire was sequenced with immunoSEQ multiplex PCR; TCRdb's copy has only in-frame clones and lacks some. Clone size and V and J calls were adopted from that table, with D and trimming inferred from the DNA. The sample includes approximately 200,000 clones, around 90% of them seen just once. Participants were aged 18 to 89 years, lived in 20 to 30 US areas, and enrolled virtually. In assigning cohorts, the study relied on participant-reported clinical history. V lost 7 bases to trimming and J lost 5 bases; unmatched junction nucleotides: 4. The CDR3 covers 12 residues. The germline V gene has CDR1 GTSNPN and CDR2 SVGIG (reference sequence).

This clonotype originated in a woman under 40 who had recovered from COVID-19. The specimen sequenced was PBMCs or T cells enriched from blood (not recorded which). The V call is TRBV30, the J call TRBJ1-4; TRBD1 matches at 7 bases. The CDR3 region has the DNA TGTGCCTCGGACAGGAGAAATGAAAAACTGTTTTTT. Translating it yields CASDRRNEKLFF.